This TCR beta chain was observed in a study of lymphopenia after photon versus proton radiotherapy. Deletions cut 0 bases from V and 0 bases from J, with 4 bases between. In germline, CDR1 is SGHTS, CDR2 YDEGEE. The CDR3 sequence is 14 residues long. Study results and limitations: Survival link was tested only in deceased patients; proton benefit remains a possibility. Post-nadir TCR diversity decline inversely tracked overall survival among those who died. Photon-treated patients lost naive T cells and TCR diversity; proton-treated stayed stable. After the lymphocyte nadir, photon-treated repertoires showed oligoclonal expansion, especially of CD8+ Temra cells.

Comment on this clone: Its antigen is unknown.

Sequencing was performed with immunoSEQ multiplex PCR; in TCRdb, only in-frame clones are kept and a portion is missing. The table has 15,000 to 20,000 clones, approximately 84% seen once. The chain carries TRBV5-8 and TRBJ1-5; D gene unclear. Sequencing was performed on peripheral blood, taken from a patient treated with proton-based radiotherapy. The source is a man aged 65 to 85 with pancreatic cancer. Here the CDR3 reads CASSLGVSNQPQHF. CDR3 in DNA: TGTGCCAGCAGCTTGGGGGTTAGCAATCAGCCCCAGCATTTT. Full variable domain (outside the CDR3, taken from reference TRBV5-8 and TRBJ1-5): EAGVTQSPTHLIKTRGQQATLRCSPISGHTSVYWYQQALGLGLQFLLWYDEGEERNRGNFPPRFSGRQFPNYSSELNVNALELEDSALYLCASSLGVSNQPQHFGDGTRLSIL.